This TCR beta chain was obtained from a study of blood T cell repertoires in COVID-19. The table came from immunoSEQ multiplex PCR; TCRdb's copy has only in-frame clones and leaves some out. This sample has roughly 280,000 clones, with roughly 91% found just once. CDR3 length: 14 residues. The V and J ends lost 2 bases and 10 bases respectively, with 17 bases between them. CDR1 MDHEN and CDR2 SYDVKM come from the germline V gene. The sample taken for sequencing was PBMCs or T cells enriched from blood (not recorded which). The clonotype was recovered from a woman aged 55-70 years who had recovered from COVID-19. The V gene is TRBV28, the J gene TRBJ2-5; perhaps TRBD2 as D (7 bases). CDR3 nucleotides: TGTGCCAGCAGTTTAAACAGGGTAGGGAGGGACCAGTACTTC. This translates into CASSLNRVGRDQYF.